The 30 T cell receptor beta chains reported below all come from one sample, sequenced in a study of beta chain features in type 1 diabetes. Expressed TCRB transcripts were sequenced, since all the RNA that had been isolated was reverse transcribed. Sequenced by immunoSEQ multiplex PCR; TCRdb stores in-frame clones only, minus some. The sample has 120,000 or so clones; 15% to 20% are singletons. These TCRs' antigens remain unknown. General observations from the study: All four CD4+ subsets from Type 1 diabetes patients carried moderately but significantly shorter TCRB CDR3s.

Sequences were obtained from central memory CD4+ T cells from blood. These receptor sequences come from a man aged 18 to 35 with type 1 diabetes.

This clone was counted between two and nine times. This sequence joins TRBV29-1 and TRBJ2-5, with 10 bases that match TRBD1. The CDR3 is made up of 13 amino acids. The V segment lost 4 bases and the J segment 5 bases; nucleotides outside the gene matches: 4. Germline assignment: CDR1 SQVTM and CDR2 ANQGSEA. The CDR3 nucleotides read TGCAGCGTTGGGACAGGGGGATGGGAGACCCAGTACTTC. It codes for CSVGTGGWETQYF.

This clone has just a few counts. The chain recombines TRBV14 with TRBJ2-3; TRBD1 is a possible D gene (7 bases). The CDR3 is made up of 18 amino acids. The V end lost 3 bases, the J end lost 5 bases, and 24 bases lay between the germline ends. CDR1 is SGHDN, CDR2 FVKESK, per germline. CDR3 residues: CASSHTIGRRGRRDTQYF. The DNA of the CDR3 is TGTGCCAGCAGCCACACGATAGGGAGGAGGGGGCGAAGAGATACGCAGTATTTT.

This clone was seen more than once but under ten times. The genes are TRBV23-1 and TRBJ2-7, with 7 bases identical to TRBD2. Being an ORF, TRBV23-1 has a function that is uncertain. V was pared by 6 bases and J by 3 bases, with 8 bases of the junction left unmatched. The CDR3 consists of 14 residues. In DNA form, the CDR3 reads TGCGCCAGCAGCCTCGGGGGGAGGAACTACGAGCAGTACTTC. It encodes CASSLGGRNYEQYF.

The J gene is TRBJ2-5, the V gene TRBV7-2, with 7 bases aligning to TRBD2. The CDR3 is 18 residues long. J gave up 1 base and V 1 base, and 12 bases lay outside the gene matches. Germline CDR1 reads SGHTA; CDR2 reads FQGNSA. CDR3 protein: CASSLGVPGGGIQETQYF. For the CDR3, the DNA is TGTGCCAGCAGCTTAGGAGTTCCTGGCGGGGGAATCCAAGAGACCCAGTACTTC.

This clone was seen a few times. The DNA for the CDR3 is TGTGCCAGCAGCGGGACTAGTTCCTACGAGCAGTACTTC. Amino acids: CASSGTSSYEQYF. The chain joins TRBV9 to TRBJ2-5; 7 nucleotides agree with TRBD2. The DNA end lines up better with TRBJ2-7; the J call may be wrong. The CDR3 length is 13 residues. Germline CDR1 is SGDLS and CDR2 is YYNGEE.

V usage is TRBV30 and J usage is TRBJ1-5; no clear D. The CDR3 has 15 amino acids. CDR1 and CDR2 (germline): GTSNPN, SVGIG (reference sequence). The V gene lost 1 base and the J gene lost 3 bases, with 13 bases spanning the gap. This chain's CDR3 is CAWSGGGLFNQPQHF. In DNA, the CDR3 is TGTGCCTGGAGTGGAGGAGGACTATTCAATCAGCCCCAGCATTTT.

In this sample, this clone turned up many times. The J gene is TRBJ2-6, the V gene TRBV7-2; tentative D call: TRBD1 (5 bases). From germline, CDR1 is SGHTA and CDR2 FQGNSA. Trimming took 2 bases from V and 0 from J, leaving 11 bases between them. The CDR3 totals 17 residues. The CDR3 nucleotides are TGTGCCAGCAGCTTACAGGGATTTATCTCTGGGGCCAACGTCCTGACTTTC. Its protein is CASSLQGFISGANVLTF.

Only a few counts were recorded for this clone. The CDR3 region is CASSLASGGQPQHF. Written as DNA, the CDR3 is TGCGCCAGCAGCTTGGCTTCGGGGGGTCAGCCCCAGCATTTT. The rearrangement joins TRBV5-1 to TRBJ1-5; a weak D match, TRBD1 (5 bases). Germline loops: CDR1 SGHRS, CDR2 YFSETQ. Trimming took off 0 bases at V and 6 bases at J, with 10 bases between the two ends. The CDR3 totals 14 residues.

This clone was seen more than once but under ten times. The rearrangement joins TRBV6-6 to TRBJ2-1; 11 bases line up with TRBD2. Germline V CDR1 and CDR2: MNHNY, SVGAGI (reference sequence). The CDR3 runs to 15 residues. V lost 6 bases and J lost 4; bases outside the gene matches: 5. The CDR3 DNA follows: TGTGCCAGCAGCCTGACTAGCGGGACATACAATGAGCAGTTCTTC. This gives the protein CASSLTSGTYNEQFF.

This clone was recorded a few times. The chain recombines TRBV7-2 with TRBJ2-7, with D uncertain. The V gene lost 5 bases and the J gene lost 3 bases, with 14 bases spanning the gap. The CDR3 loop spans 14 amino acids. From germline, CDR1 is SGHTA and CDR2 FQGNSA. In DNA, the CDR3 is TGTGCCAGCAGCCGGACCCAGCCTTTCTACGAGCAGTACTTC. It is translated as CASSRTQPFYEQYF.

This clone was seen more than once but under ten times. V is TRBV4-2 and J is TRBJ2-1; either TRBD1 or TRBD2 may fit D (6 bases each). CDR3 length: 17 amino acids. CDR1 LGHNA and CDR2 YNFKEQ come from the germline V gene. V was shortened by 1 base and J by 1 base, with 14 bases between the two germline ends. The CDR3 protein is CASSQGKGGLSYNEQFF. The CDR3, as DNA: TGTGCCAGCAGCCAAGGCAAGGGGGGCCTATCCTACAATGAGCAGTTCTTC.

This clone was picked up one time. The CDR3: CASTPRQREYGYTF. The CDR3 DNA follows: TGTGCCAGTACTCCACGACAGAGAGAGTATGGCTACACCTTC. The chain combines TRBV19 with TRBJ1-2; TRBD1 might be the D (5 bases). V was shortened by 7 bases and J by 5 bases, with 17 bases between the two germline ends. CDR3 length: 14 amino acids. CDR1 and CDR2 from the germline V gene are LNHDA and SQIVND (reference sequence).

The chain combines TRBV6-1 with TRBJ2-3, with unresolved D. Germline-derived CDR1 and CDR2 are MNHNS and SASEGT. Trimming shortened V by 6 bases and J by 2 bases, and 6 bases separated the two germline ends. This CDR3 spans 12 amino acids. The CDR3 spells CASRSSTDTQYF. The CDR3 DNA reads as TGTGCCAGCAGATCCTCCACAGATACGCAGTATTTT.

The gene calls are TRBV6-4 and TRBJ2-1, with a tentative D call TRBD1 (6 bases). V was clipped by 3 bases and J by 9 bases, with 18 bases between them. CDR1 and CDR2 from the germline V gene are MRHNA and SNTAGT. The length of the CDR3 is 15 residues. This CDR3 is CASSERGSYNSEQFF. CDR3 sequence (DNA): TGTGCCAGCAGTGAAAGGGGGTCCTACAACAGTGAGCAGTTCTTC.

In this sample, this clone turned up once. The sample contains more than one DNA sequence encoding this CDR3. This sequence joins TRBV9 and TRBJ1-2; D uncertain. Trimming removed 3 bases from V and 2 bases from J, with 2 bases in between. CDR1 is SGDLS, CDR2 YYNGEE, per germline. The CDR3 extends over 11 amino acids. The CDR3 spells CASSANYGYTF. The CDR3 DNA follows: TGTGCCAGCAGCGCGAACTATGGCTACACCTTC.

This clone was seen a handful of times. The J gene is TRBJ2-3, the V gene TRBV18, with 7 bases fitting TRBD1. The CDR3 spans 14 residues. J gave up 4 bases and V 3 bases, and 4 bases lay outside the gene matches. Germline values: CDR1 KGHSH, CDR2 LQKENI. As DNA, the CDR3 is TGTGCCAGCTCACCGAGGCAGGGGGCAGATACGCAGTATTTT. This translates into CASSPRQGADTQYF. The full variable domain, rest sourced from reference TRBV18 and TRBJ2-3, is NAGVMQNPRHLVRRRGQEARLRCSPMKGHSHVYWYRQLPEEGLKFMVYLQKENIIDESGMPKERFSAEFPKEGPSILRIQQVVRGDSAAYFCASSPRQGADTQYFGPGTRLTVL.

There are a few counts of this clone. The chain uses TRBV30 and TRBJ2-1; the D gene is possibly TRBD1 (6 bases). Trimming cost V 0 bases and J 4 bases, with 10 bases left between them. CDR3 size: 14 residues. From germline, CDR1 is GTSNPN and CDR2 SVGIG (reference sequence). CDR3 bases: TGTGCCTGGAGTGTACAGGGACCTTACAATGAGCAGTTCTTC. Protein sequence: CAWSVQGPYNEQFF.

This rearrangement joins TRBV30 to TRBJ1-5; D unclear. Germline V CDR1 and CDR2: GTSNPN, SVGIG (reference sequence). The CDR3 has 12 amino acids. Trimming pared 5 bases from V and 4 bases from J, leaving 9 bases between. CDR3 nucleotides: TGTGCCTGGGGCGGCAGAAATCAGCCCCAGCATTTT. It translates to CAWGGRNQPQHF. The entire variable domain, with the rest obtained from reference TRBV30 and TRBJ1-5, is as follows: SQTIHQWPATLVQPVGSPLSLECTVEGTSNPNLYWYRQAAGRGLQLLFYSVGIGQISSEVPQNLSASRPQDRQFILSSKKLLLSDSGFYLCAWGGRNQPQHFGDGTRLSIL.

This clone turned up a few times. The chain uses TRBV5-1 and TRBJ2-6; D unresolved. V was pared by 4 bases and J by 0 bases, with 17 bases between. CDR3 length: 18 residues. CDR1 is SGHRS and CDR2 is YFSETQ in the germline V gene. In DNA, the CDR3 is TGCGCCAGCAGCCCTGCTCTGAGCAGTAGCTCTGGGGCCAACGTCCTGACTTTC. As protein: CASSPALSSSSGANVLTF. Full variable domain (outside the CDR3, taken from reference TRBV5-1 and TRBJ2-6): KAGVTQTPRYLIKTRGQQVTLSCSPISGHRSVSWYQQTPGQGLQFLFEYFSETQRNKGNFPGRFSGRQFSNSRSEMNVSTLELGDSALYLCASSPALSSSSGANVLTFGAGSRLTVL.

This clone appeared a few times. The chain carries TRBV28 and TRBJ2-1; 9 nucleotides line up with TRBD2. Germline CDR1 and CDR2: MDHEN and SYDVKM. Trimming cost V 2 bases and J 4 bases; bases outside gene matches: 6. The CDR3 is 16 amino acids. Here the CDR3 DNA reads TGTGCCAGCAGTTTAGTGGCTAGCGGGACGTACAATGAGCAGTTCTTC. It translates to CASSLVASGTYNEQFF.

This clone was counted only a few times. The chain has TRBV10-3 and TRBJ2-1, with TRBD1 as a possible D gene (6 bases). Trimming stripped 10 bases from V and 3 bases from J, with 16 bases between. The germline V gene encodes CDR1 ENHRY and CDR2 SYGVKD. There are 14 residues in the CDR3. As DNA, the CDR3 is TGTGCCACCAACCACCAGGGGCACTACAATGAGCAGTTCTTC. Translating gives CATNHQGHYNEQFF.

This clone was seen only a few times. The chain uses TRBV7-3 and TRBJ1-1, with D possibly matching TRBD1 (5 bases). V was shortened by 2 bases and J by 1 base, with 20 bases between the two germline ends. CDR3 length equals 18 residues. CDR1 is SGHTA, CDR2 FQGTGA, per germline. CDR3 sequence: CASSLFPDGGAQNTEAFF. The DNA for the CDR3 is TGTGCCAGCAGCTTATTTCCGGACGGTGGGGCACAGAACACTGAAGCTTTCTTT. Filled out from reference TRBV7-3 and TRBJ1-1, the complete variable domain reads GAGVSQTPSNKVTEKGKYVELRCDPISGHTALYWYRQSLGQGPEFLIYFQGTGAADDSGLPNDRFFAVRPEGSVSTLKIQRTERGDSAVYLCASSLFPDGGAQNTEAFFGQGTRLTVV.

This clone has a handful of counts. The chain has TRBV5-1 and TRBJ1-2, with D maybe TRBD1 (5 bases). The CDR3 is 13 residues long. CDR1 is SGHRS and CDR2 is YFSETQ in the germline V gene. V was shortened by 3 bases and J by 4 bases, with 10 bases between the two germline ends. As DNA, the CDR3 is TGCGCCAGCAGCTCTGGGACGGCCTATGGCTACACCTTC. This translates into CASSSGTAYGYTF.

The rearrangement uses TRBV5-1 and TRBJ2-1; maybe TRBD1 (5 bases). V shed 0 bases and J shed 8 bases, with 15 bases lying between them. Germline V gene sequence: CDR1 SGHRS, CDR2 YFSETQ. CDR3 length: 15 residues. The CDR3 DNA sequence: TGCGCCAGCAGCTTGGGGTCTAGGGGCTATGATGAGCAGTTCTTC. This codes for CASSLGSRGYDEQFF.

This clone was observed a few times. The chain combines TRBV11-2 with TRBJ1-1, with D maybe TRBD1 (5 bases). Germline CDR1 reads SGHAT; CDR2 reads FQNNGV. The CDR3 contains 15 residues. Trimming cost V 5 bases and J 2 bases, with 15 bases left between them. The CDR3 coding sequence is TGTGCCAGCAGCCCTACCCCTAGGGGCAACACTGAAGCTTTCTTT. It yields the protein CASSPTPRGNTEAFF.

This clone was seen only a few times. The chain uses TRBV10-3 and TRBJ2-5; possibly TRBD1 or TRBD2 for D (7 bases each). The V and J ends lost 5 bases and 1 base respectively, with 20 bases between them. CDR3 size: 17 residues. Germline V gene lookup returns CDR1 ENHRY and CDR2 SYGVKD. The CDR3 bases are TGTGCCATCAGTCACCTCCTGGGACAGCGGGGCCAAGAGACCCAGTACTTC. Protein sequence: CAISHLLGQRGQETQYF.

The chain uses TRBV25-1 and TRBJ2-3; D may be TRBD1 or TRBD2 (5 bases each). This CDR3 comprises 13 residues. The V end lost 8 bases, the J end lost 1 base, and 10 bases lay between the germline ends. Germline lookup yields CDR1 MGHDK and CDR2 SYGVNS. CDR3 nucleotides: TGTGCCAGCTCAAGGGACGGCACAGATACGCAGTATTTT. Translating gives CASSRDGTDTQYF. Supplemented by reference TRBV25-1 and TRBJ2-3, the full variable domain reads EADIYQTPRYLVIGTGKKITLECSQTMGHDKMYWYQQDPGMELHLIHYSYGVNSTEKGDLSSESTVSRIRTEHFPLTLESARPSHTSQYLCASSRDGTDTQYFGPGTRLTVL.

This clone was picked up many times. The chain employs TRBV2 and TRBJ1-1; 8 positions agree with TRBD1. This CDR3 comprises 13 residues. Per the germline V gene, CDR1 is SNHLY and CDR2 is FYNNEI. V gave up 2 bases and J gave up 4 bases; unmatched junction bases: 0. This chain's CDR3 is CASSEQGATEAFF. The CDR3 region has the DNA TGTGCCAGCAGTGAACAGGGGGCCACTGAAGCTTTCTTT.

The table lists this clone with a few counts. J is TRBJ1-5 and V is TRBV6-1; possible D gene TRBD1, 6 bases. The CDR3 is 17 residues long. V was trimmed by 3 bases and J by 1 base, leaving 16 bases between them. Germline V gene data show CDR1 as MNHNS and CDR2 as SASEGT. The CDR3 coding sequence is TGTGCCAGCAGTGATTATGCGTCTGGGGGCAGCAATCAGCCCCAGCATTTT. Translation gives CASSDYASGGSNQPQHF.

V gene TRBV6-1 combines with J gene TRBJ1-4; D unresolved. Germline V gene data show CDR1 as MNHNS and CDR2 as SASEGT. Trimming left V 0 bases short and J 13 bases short, with 9 bases between. The length of the CDR3 is 12 residues. The CDR3 here is CASSEALKGLFF. In DNA, the CDR3 is TGTGCCAGCAGTGAAGCCCTTAAAGGACTGTTTTTT.